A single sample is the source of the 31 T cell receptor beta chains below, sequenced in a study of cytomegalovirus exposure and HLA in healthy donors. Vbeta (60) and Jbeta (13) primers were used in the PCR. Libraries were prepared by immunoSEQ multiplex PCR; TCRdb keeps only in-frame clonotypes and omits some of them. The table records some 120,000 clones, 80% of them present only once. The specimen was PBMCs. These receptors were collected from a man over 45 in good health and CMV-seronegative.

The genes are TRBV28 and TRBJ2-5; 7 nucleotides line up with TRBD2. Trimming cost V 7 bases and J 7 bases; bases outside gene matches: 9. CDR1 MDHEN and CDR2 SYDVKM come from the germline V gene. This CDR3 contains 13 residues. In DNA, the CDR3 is TGTGCCAGCACCCCGCTAGCGGTGGGGACCCAGTACTTC. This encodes CASTPLAVGTQYF.

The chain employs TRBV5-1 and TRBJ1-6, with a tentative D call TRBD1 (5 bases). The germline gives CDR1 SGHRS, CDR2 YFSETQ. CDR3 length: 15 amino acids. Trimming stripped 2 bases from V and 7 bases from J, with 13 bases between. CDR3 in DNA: TGCGCCAGCAGCTTATCAGACAGTGCAAATTCACCCCTCCACTTT. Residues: CASSLSDSANSPLHF. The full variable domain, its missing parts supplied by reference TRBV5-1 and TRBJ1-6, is KAGVTQTPRYLIKTRGQQVTLSCSPISGHRSVSWYQQTPGQGLQFLFEYFSETQRNKGNFPGRFSGRQFSNSRSEMNVSTLELGDSALYLCASSLSDSANSPLHFGNGTRLTVT.

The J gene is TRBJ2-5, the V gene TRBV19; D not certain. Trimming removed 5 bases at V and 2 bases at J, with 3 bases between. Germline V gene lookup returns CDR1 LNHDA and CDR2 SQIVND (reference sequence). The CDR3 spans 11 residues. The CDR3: CASSRQETQYF. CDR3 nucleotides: TGTGCCAGTAGTCGGCAAGAGACCCAGTACTTC.

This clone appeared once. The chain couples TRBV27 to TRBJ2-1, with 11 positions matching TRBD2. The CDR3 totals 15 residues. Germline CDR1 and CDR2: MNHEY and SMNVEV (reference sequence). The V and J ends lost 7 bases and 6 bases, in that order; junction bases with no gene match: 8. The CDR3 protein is CASTSLAGVGNEQFF. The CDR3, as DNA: TGTGCCAGCACCTCACTAGCGGGAGTTGGCAATGAGCAGTTCTTC.

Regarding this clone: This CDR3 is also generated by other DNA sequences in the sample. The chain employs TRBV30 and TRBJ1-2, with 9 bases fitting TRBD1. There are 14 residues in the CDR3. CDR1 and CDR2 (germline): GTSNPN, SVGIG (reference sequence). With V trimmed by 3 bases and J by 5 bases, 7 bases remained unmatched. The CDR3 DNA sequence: TGTGCCTGGAGCTCAGAGGGACAGGGTTATGGCTACACCTTC. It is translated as CAWSSEGQGYGYTF.

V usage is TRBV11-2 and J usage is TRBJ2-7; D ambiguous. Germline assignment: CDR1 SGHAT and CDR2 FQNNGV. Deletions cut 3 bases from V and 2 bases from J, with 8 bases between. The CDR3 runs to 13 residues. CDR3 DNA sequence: TGTGCCAGCAGCTTCTTCGTTACCTACGAGCAGTACTTC. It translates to CASSFFVTYEQYF.

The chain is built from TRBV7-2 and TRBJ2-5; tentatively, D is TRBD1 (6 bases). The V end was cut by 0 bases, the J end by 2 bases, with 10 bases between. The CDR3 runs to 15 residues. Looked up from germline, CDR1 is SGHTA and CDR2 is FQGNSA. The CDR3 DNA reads TGTGCCAGCAGCTTAGCATCAGGGGAACAAGAGACCCAGTACTTC. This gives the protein CASSLASGEQETQYF.

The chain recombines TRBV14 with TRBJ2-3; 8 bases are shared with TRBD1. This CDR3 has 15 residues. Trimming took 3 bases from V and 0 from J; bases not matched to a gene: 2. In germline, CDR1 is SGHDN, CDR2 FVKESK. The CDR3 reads CASSHRTGSTDTQYF. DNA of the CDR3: TGTGCCAGCAGCCACCGGACAGGGAGCACAGATACGCAGTATTTT.

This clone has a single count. The CDR3 nucleotides are TGTGCCAGTAGTTGGCAGCAGGACACTGAAGCTTTCTTT. It codes for CASSWQQDTEAFF. The J gene is TRBJ1-1, the V gene TRBV19; D unresolved. The CDR3 extends over 13 amino acids. Germline values: CDR1 LNHDA, CDR2 SQIVND (reference sequence). V lost 5 bases to trimming and J lost 3 bases, with 10 bases between them. Full variable domain (rest looked up from reference TRBV19 and TRBJ1-1): DGGITQSPKYLFRKEGQNVTLSCEQNLNHDAMYWYRQDPGQGLRLIYYSQIVNDFQKGDIAEGYSVSREKKESFPLTVTSAQKNPTAFYLCASSWQQDTEAFFGQGTRLTVV.

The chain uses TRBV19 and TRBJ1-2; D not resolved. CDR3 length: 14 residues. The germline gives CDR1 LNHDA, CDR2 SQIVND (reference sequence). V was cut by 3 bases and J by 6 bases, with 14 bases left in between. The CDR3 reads CASSIHEGADGYTF. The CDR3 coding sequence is TGTGCCAGTAGTATCCACGAGGGAGCGGATGGCTACACCTTC.

The CDR3 nucleotides are TGTGCCAGCAGCTCACCCCTTAGCTTAGGCTACACCTTC. It specifies CASSSPLSLGYTF. The chain links TRBV27 to TRBJ1-2; D is uncertain. V lost 6 bases and J lost 8, with 16 bases in between. The germline gives CDR1 MNHEY, CDR2 SMNVEV (reference sequence). The CDR3 loop spans 13 amino acids.

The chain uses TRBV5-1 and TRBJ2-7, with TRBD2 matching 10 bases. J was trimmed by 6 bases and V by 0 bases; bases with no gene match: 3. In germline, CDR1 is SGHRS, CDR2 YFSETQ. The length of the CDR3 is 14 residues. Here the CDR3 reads CASSLVSGRVEQYF. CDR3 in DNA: TGCGCCAGCAGCTTGGTGAGCGGGAGGGTCGAGCAGTACTTC. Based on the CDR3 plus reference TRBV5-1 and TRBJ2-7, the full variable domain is KAGVTQTPRYLIKTRGQQVTLSCSPISGHRSVSWYQQTPGQGLQFLFEYFSETQRNKGNFPGRFSGRQFSNSRSEMNVSTLELGDSALYLCASSLVSGRVEQYFGPGTRLTVT.

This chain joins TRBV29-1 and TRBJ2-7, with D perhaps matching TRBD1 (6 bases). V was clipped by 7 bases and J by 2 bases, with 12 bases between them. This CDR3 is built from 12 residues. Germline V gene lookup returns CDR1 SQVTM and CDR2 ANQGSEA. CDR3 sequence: CSARTDPYEQYF. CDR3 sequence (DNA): TGCAGCGCCCGGACAGACCCCTACGAGCAGTACTTC.

Here the CDR3 reads CASSYAGGGYTF. The CDR3 DNA follows: TGTGCCAGCAGTTACGCGGGGGGTGGCTACACCTTC. V is TRBV6-5 and J is TRBJ1-2, with D perhaps matching TRBD1 (5 bases). CDR1 MNHEY and CDR2 SVGAGI come from the germline V gene. The CDR3 covers 12 residues. Trimming left V 2 bases short and J 7 bases short, with 8 bases between.

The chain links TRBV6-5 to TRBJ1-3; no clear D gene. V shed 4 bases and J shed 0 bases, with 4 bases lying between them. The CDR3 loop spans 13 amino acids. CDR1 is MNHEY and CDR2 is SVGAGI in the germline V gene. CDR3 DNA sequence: TGTGCCAGCAGTTCTCCCTCTGGAAACACCATATATTTT. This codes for CASSSPSGNTIYF.

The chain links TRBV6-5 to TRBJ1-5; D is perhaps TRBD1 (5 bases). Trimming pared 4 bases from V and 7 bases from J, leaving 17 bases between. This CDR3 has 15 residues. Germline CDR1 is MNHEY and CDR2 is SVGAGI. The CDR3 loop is CASSSSGGGDQPQHF. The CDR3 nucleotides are TGTGCCAGCAGTTCCTCCGGGGGTGGGGACCAGCCCCAGCATTTT.

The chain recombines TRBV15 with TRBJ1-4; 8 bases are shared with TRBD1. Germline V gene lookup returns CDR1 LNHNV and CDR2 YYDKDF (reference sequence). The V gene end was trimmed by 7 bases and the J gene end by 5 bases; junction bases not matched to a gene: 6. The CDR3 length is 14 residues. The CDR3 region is CATTKGTGNEKLFF. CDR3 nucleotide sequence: TGTGCCACCACTAAGGGGACAGGAAATGAAAAACTGTTTTTT.

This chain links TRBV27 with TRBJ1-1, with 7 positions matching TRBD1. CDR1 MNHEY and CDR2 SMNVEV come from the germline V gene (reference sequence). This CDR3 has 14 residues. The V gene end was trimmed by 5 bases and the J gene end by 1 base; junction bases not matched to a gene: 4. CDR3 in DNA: TGTGCCAGCAGTCCGGACAGGTCGAACACTGAAGCTTTCTTT. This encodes CASSPDRSNTEAFF.

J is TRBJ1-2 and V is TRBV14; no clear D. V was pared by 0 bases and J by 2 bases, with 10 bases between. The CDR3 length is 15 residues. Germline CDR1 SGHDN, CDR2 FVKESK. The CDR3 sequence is CASSQDLAGNYGYTF. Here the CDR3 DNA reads TGTGCCAGCAGCCAAGATCTTGCCGGGAACTATGGCTACACCTTC.

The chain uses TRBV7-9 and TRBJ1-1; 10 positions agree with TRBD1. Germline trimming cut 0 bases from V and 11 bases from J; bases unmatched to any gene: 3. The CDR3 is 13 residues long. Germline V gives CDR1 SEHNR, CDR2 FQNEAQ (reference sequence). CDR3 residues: CASSLAMDRGAFF. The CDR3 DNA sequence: TGTGCCAGCAGCTTAGCGATGGACAGGGGGGCTTTCTTT.

The DNA for the CDR3 is TGTGCCAGCAGCACGGGACCGTGGGGAGGTTCTCACGAGCAGTACTTC. Its translation is CASSTGPWGGSHEQYF. The chain employs TRBV7-2 and TRBJ2-7; perhaps TRBD2 as D (6 bases). The CDR3 consists of 16 residues. V was trimmed by 5 bases and J by 5 bases, leaving 22 bases between them. Germline V gene sequence: CDR1 SGHTA, CDR2 FQGNSA.

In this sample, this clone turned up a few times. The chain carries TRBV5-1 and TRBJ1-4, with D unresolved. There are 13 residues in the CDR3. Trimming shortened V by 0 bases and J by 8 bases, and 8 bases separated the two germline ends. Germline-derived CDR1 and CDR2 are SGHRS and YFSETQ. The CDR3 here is CASSLGGVEKLFF. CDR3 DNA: TGCGCCAGCAGCTTGGGGGGAGTGGAAAAACTGTTTTTT.

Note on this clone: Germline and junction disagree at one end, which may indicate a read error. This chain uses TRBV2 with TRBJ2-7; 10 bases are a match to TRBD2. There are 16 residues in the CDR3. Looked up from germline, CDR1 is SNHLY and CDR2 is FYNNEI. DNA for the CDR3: TGTGCCAGCAGTGAAGCGCCCGGACTAGCGGCCCACGAGCAGCACTTC. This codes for CASSEAPGLAAHEQHF.

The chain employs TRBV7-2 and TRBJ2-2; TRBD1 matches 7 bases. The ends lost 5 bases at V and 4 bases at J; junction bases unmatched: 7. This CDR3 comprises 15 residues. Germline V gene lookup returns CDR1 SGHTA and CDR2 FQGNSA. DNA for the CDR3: TGTGCCAGCAGCACGCGACAGGGACCCACCGGGGAGCTGTTTTTT. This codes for CASSTRQGPTGELFF.

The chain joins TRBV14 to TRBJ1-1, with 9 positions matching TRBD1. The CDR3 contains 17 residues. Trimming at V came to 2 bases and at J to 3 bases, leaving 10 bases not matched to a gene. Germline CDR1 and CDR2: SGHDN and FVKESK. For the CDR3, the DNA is TGTGCCAGCAGCCAATTACAGGGGGCTAGAGGGCACACTGAAGCTTTCTTT. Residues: CASSQLQGARGHTEAFF.

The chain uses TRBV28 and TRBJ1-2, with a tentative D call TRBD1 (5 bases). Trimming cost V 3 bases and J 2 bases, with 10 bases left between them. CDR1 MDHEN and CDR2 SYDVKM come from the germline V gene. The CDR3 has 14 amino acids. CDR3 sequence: CASSFGGSNYGYTF. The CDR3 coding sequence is TGTGCCAGCAGTTTCGGGGGATCCAACTATGGCTACACCTTC.

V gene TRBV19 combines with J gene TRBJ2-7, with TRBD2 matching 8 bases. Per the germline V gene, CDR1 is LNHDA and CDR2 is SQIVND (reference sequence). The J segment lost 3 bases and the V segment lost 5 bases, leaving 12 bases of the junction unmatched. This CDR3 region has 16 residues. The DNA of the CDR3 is TGTGCCAGTAGTTCGCTCCGGGCTAGCGGGCGCTACGAGCAGTACTTC. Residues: CASSSLRASGRYEQYF. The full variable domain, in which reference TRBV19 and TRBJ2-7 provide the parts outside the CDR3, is DGGITQSPKYLFRKEGQNVTLSCEQNLNHDAMYWYRQDPGQGLRLIYYSQIVNDFQKGDIAEGYSVSREKKESFPLTVTSAQKNPTAFYLCASSSLRASGRYEQYFGPGTRLTVT.

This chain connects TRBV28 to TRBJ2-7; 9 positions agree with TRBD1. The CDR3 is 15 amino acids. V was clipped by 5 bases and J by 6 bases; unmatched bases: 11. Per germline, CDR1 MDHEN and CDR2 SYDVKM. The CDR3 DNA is TGTGCCAGCAGTGCATACCGGGACAGGGTATTCGAGCAGTACTTC. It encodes CASSAYRDRVFEQYF.

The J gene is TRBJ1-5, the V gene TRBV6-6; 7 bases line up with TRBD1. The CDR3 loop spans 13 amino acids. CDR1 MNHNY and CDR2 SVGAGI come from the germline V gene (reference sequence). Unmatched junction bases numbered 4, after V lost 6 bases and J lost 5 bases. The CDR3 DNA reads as TGTGCCAGCAGCGTCGGACAGGATCAGCCCCAGCATTTT. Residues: CASSVGQDQPQHF.

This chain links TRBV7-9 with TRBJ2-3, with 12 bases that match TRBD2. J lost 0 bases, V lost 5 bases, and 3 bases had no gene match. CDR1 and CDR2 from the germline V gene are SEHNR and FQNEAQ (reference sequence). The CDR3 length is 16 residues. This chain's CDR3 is CASSASGGASTDTQYF. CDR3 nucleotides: TGTGCCAGCAGCGCTAGCGGGGGGGCTAGCACAGATACGCAGTATTTT.

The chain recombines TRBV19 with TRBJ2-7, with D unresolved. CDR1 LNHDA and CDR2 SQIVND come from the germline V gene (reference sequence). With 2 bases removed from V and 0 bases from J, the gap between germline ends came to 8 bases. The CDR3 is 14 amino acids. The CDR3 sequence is CASSIQAHSYEQYF. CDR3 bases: TGTGCCAGTAGTATACAGGCACACTCCTACGAGCAGTACTTC.